The T cell receptor (beta chain) described here comes from a study of T-cell reconstitution after alpha-beta-depleted transplantation in children. Study-level points and caveats: T-cell numbers and diversity, one year after transplant, stemmed largely from T cells that were newly produced.

Molecular barcoding with unique molecular identifiers was used for the TCRbeta library. Via MiXCR, TCRdb re-called the PCR reads, giving one row per CDR3 protein. In the table there are about 980,000 distinct CDR3 sequences, about 26% of which are singletons. This clonotype came up many times. The antigen remains unidentified. Germline CDR1 and CDR2: MNHEY and SVGAGI. After removal of 0 bases from V and 5 bases from J, the junction contained 4 bases not matched to a gene. The CDR3 has 17 amino acids. The sample in question was PBMCs, mostly from graft donor cells, obtained 360 days after TCRalphabeta/CD19-depleted stem cell transplant. This clonotype was sampled from a boy under two years old who had a stem cell transplant for SCID, so the T cells may come from the graft donor. The rearrangement links TRBV6-5 to TRBJ2-2, with 12 bases that match TRBD2. The CDR3 nucleotides read TGTGCCAGCAGTTACTCCGATACTAGCGGGGGGACCGGGGAGCTGTTTTTT. This translates into CASSYSDTSGGTGELFF.